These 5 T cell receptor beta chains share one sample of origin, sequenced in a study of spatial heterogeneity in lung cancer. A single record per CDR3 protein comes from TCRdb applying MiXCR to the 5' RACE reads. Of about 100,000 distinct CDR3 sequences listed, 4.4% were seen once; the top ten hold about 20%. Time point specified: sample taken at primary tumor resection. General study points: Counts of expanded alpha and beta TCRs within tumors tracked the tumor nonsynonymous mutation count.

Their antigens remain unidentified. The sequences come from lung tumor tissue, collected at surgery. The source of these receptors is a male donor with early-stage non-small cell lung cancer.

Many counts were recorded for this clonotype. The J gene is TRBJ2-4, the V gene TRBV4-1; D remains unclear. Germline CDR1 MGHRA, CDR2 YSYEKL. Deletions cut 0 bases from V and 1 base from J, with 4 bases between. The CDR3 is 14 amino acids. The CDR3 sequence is CASSQEGAKNIQYF. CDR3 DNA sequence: TGCGCCAGCAGCCAAGAGGGGGCCAAAAACATTCAGTACTTC.

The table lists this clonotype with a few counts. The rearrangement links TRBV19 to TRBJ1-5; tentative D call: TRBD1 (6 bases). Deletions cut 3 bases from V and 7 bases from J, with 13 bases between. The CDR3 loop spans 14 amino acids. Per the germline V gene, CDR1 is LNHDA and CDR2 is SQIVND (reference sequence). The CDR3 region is CASSMVGGPQPQHF. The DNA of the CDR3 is TGTGCCAGTAGTATGGTGGGGGGGCCCCAGCCCCAGCATTTT.

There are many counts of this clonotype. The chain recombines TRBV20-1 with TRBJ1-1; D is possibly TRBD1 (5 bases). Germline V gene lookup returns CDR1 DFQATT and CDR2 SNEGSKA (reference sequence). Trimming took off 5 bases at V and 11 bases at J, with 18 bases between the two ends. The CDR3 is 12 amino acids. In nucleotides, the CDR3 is TGCAGTGCTTGGGACCGGATTTTCGCCGCTTTCTTT. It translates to CSAWDRIFAAFF.

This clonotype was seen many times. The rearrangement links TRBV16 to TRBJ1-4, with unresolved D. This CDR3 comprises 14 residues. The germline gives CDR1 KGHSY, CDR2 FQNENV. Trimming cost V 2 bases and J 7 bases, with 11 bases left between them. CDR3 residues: CASSQPGRTEKLFF. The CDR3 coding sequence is TGTGCCAGCAGCCAACCGGGGAGGACTGAAAAACTGTTTTTT.

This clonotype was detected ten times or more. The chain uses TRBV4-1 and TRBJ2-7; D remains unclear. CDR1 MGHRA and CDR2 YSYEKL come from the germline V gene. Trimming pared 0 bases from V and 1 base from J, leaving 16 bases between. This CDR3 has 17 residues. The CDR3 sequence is CASSQDAKGFESYEQYF. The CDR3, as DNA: TGCGCCAGCAGCCAAGATGCCAAGGGTTTCGAGTCCTACGAGCAGTACTTC.